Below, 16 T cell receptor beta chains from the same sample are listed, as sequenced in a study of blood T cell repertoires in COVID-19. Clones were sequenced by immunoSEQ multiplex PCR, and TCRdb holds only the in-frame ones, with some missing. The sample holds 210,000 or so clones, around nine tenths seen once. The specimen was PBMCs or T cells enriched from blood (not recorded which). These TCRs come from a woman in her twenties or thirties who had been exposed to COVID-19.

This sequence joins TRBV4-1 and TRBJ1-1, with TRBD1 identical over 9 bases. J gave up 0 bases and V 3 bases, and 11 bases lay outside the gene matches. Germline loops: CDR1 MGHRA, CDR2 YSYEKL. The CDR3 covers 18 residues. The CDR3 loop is CASSQRDRGNSMNTEAFF. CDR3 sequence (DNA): TGCGCCAGCAGCCAGAGAGACAGGGGGAATTCCATGAACACTGAAGCTTTCTTT.

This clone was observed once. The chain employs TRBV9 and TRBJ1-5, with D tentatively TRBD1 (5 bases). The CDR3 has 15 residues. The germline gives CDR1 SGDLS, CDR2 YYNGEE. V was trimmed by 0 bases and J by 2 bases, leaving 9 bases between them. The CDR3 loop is CASSVEGDGNQPQHF. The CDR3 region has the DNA TGTGCCAGCAGCGTAGAAGGGGATGGCAATCAGCCCCAGCATTTT.

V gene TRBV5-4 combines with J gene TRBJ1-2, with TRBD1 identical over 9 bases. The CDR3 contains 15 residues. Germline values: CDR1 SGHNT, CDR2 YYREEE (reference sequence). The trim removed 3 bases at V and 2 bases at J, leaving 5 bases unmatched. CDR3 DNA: TGTGCCAGCAGCTCGTACAGGGGGCAAAACTATGGCTACACCTTC. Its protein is CASSSYRGQNYGYTF.

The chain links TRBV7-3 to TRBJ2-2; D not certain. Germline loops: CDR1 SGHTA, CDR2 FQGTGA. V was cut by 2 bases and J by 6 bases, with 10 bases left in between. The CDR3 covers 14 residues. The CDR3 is CASSLSLDSGELFF. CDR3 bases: TGTGCCAGCAGCTTATCCCTAGATTCCGGGGAGCTGTTTTTT.

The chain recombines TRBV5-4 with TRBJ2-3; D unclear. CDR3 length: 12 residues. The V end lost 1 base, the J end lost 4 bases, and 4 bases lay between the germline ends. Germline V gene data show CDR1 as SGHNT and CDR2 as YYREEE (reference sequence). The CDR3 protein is CASSLKPDTQYF. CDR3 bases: TGTGCCAGCAGCTTGAAGCCAGATACGCAGTATTTT.

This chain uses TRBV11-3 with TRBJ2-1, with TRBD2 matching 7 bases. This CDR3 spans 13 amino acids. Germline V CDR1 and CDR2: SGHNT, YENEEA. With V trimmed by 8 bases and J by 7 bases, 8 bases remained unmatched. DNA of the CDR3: TGTGCCAGCTCCCGAGGGGAGGGGAATGAGCAGTTCTTC. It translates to CASSRGEGNEQFF.

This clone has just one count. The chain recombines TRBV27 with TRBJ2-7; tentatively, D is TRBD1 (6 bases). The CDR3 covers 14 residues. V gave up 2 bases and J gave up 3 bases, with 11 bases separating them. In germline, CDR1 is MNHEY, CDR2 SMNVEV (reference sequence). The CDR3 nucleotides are TGTGCCAGCAGTTTAGAGGGACACCTCTACGAGCAGTACTTC. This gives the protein CASSLEGHLYEQYF.

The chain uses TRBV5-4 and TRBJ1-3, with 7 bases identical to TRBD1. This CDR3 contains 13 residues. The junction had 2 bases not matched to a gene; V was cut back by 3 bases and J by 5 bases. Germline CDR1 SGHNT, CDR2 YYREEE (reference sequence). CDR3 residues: CASSSGQRNTIYF. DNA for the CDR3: TGTGCCAGCAGCTCGGGACAGCGAAACACCATATATTTT.

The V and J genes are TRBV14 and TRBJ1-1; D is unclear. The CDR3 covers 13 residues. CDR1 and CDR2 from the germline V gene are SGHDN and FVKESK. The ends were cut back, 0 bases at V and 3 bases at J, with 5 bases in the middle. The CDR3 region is CASSQDYYTEAFF. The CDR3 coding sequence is TGTGCCAGCAGCCAAGACTACTACACTGAAGCTTTCTTT.

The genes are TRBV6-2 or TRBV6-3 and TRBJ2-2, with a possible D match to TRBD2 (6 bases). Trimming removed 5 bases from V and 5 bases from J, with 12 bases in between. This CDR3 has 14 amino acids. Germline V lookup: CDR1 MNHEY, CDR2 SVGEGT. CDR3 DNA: TGTGCCAGCAGTCGACTAGTAGAGACCGGGGAGCTGTTTTTT. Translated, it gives CASSRLVETGELFF.

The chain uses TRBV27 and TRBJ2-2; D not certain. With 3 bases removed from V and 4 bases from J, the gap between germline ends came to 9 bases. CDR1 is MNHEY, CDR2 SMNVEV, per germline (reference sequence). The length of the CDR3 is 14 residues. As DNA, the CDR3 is TGTGCCAGCAGTTTCGGTGTGAGCACCGGGGAGCTGTTTTTT. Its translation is CASSFGVSTGELFF.

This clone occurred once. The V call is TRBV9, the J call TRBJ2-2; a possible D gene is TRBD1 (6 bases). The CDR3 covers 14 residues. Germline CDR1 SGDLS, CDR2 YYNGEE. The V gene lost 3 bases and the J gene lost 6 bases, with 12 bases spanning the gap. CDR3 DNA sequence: TGTGCCAGCAGCGGGACAGTCGTCGCCGGGGAGCTGTTTTTT. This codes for CASSGTVVAGELFF.

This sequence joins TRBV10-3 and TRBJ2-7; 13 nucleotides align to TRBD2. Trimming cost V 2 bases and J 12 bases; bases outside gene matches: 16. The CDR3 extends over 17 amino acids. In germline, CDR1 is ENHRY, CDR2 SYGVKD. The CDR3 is CAISESVTGTSGMGRYF. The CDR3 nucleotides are TGTGCCATCAGTGAGAGCGTAACCGGGACTAGCGGGATGGGTAGGTACTTC.

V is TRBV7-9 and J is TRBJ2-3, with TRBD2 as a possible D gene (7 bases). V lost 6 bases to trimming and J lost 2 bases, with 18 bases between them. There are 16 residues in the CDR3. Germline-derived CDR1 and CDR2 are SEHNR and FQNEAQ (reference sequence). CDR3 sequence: CASSIAGGRSTDTQYF. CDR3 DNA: TGTGCCAGCAGTATCGCCGGGGGGCGATCCACAGATACGCAGTATTTT.

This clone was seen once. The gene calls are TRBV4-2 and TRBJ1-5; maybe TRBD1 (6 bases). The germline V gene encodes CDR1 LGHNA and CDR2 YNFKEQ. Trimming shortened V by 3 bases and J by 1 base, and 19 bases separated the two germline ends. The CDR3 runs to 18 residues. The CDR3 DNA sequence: TGTGCCAGCAGCCAGCTGACAGGATCAATGGGAAGCAATCAGCCCCAGCATTTT. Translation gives CASSQLTGSMGSNQPQHF.

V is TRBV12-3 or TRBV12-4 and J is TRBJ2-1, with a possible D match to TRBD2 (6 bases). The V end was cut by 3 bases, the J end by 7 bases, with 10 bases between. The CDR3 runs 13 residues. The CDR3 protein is CASSFGSRNEQFF. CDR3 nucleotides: TGTGCCAGCAGTTTCGGGAGTCGGAATGAGCAGTTCTTC.